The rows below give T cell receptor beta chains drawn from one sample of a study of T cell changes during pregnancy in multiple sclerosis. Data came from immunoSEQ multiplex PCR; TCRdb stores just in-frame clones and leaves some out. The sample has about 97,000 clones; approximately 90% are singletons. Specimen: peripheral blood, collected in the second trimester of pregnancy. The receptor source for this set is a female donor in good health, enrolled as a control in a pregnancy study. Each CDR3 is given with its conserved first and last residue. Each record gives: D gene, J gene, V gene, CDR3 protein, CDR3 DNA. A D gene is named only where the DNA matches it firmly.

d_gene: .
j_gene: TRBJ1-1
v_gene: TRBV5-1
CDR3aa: CASSLVRGGNTEAFF
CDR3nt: TGCGCCAGCAGCTTGGTTCGGGGGGGGAACACTGAAGCTTTCTTT

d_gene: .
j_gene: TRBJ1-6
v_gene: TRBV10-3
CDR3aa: CAISEEAANNSPLHF
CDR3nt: TGTGCCATCAGTGAAGAGGCAGCCAATAATTCACCCCTCCACTTT

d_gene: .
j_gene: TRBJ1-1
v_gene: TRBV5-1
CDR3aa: CASSLVADSEAFF
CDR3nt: TGCGCCAGCAGCTTGGTGGCAGATTCTGAAGCTTTCTTT

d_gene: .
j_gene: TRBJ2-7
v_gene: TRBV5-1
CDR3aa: CASSLFGERSNEQYF
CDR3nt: TGCGCCAGCAGCTTGTTCGGGGAGCGTTCTAACGAGCAGTACTTC

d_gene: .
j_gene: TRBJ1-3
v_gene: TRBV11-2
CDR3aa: CASSYRDTGNTIYF
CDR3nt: TGTGCCAGCAGCTATAGGGACACTGGAAACACCATATATTTT

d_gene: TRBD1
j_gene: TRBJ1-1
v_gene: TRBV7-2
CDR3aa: CASSLGQGPPRAFF
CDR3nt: TGTGCCAGCAGCTTAGGACAGGGGCCTCCTAGAGCTTTCTTT

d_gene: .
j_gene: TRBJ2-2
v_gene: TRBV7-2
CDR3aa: CASSFNTASTGELFF
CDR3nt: TGTGCCAGCAGCTTTAACACGGCTAGTACCGGGGAGCTGTTTTTT

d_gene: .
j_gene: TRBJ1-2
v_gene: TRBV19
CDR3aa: CASKAAGPYGYTF
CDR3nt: TGTGCCAGTAAGGCCGCAGGGCCCTATGGCTACACCTTC

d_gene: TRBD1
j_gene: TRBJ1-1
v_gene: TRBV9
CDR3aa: CASSPRTGEALNTEAFF
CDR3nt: TGTGCCAGCAGCCCCCGGACAGGGGAGGCCCTGAACACTGAAGCTTTCTTT

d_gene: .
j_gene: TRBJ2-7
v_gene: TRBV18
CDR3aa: CASHRLQGAYEQYF
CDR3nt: TGTGCCAGCCACCGGTTACAGGGAGCCTACGAGCAGTACTTC

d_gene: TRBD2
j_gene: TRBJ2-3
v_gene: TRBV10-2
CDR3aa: CASSVGTTSGTDTQYF
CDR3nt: TGCGCCAGCAGTGTTGGGACTACCTCCGGCACAGATACGCAGTATTTT

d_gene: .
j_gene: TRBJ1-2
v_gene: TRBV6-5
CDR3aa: CASSYGNRDYGYTF
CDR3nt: TGTGCCAGCAGTTACGGTAACAGAGATTATGGCTACACCTTC

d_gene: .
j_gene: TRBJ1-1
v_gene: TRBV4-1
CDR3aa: CASSPKEGSTEAFF
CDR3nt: TGCGCCAGCAGCCCTAAGGAGGGGAGCACTGAAGCTTTCTTT

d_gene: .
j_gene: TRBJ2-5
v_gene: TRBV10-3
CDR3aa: CAIRGTVVETQYF
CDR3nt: TGTGCCATCCGGGGGACAGTCGTGGAGACCCAGTACTTC

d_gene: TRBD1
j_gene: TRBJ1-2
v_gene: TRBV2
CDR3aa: CASWRTGFYTF
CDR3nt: TGTGCCAGCTGGAGGACAGGGTTCTACACCTTC

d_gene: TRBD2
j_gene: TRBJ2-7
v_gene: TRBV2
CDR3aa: CASRGLAGDLTYEQYF
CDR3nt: TGTGCCAGCAGAGGGCTAGCGGGGGACCTGACCTACGAGCAGTACTTC

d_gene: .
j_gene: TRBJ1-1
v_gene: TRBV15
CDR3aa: CATTARENTEAFF
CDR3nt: TGTGCCACCACCGCCAGGGAGAACACTGAAGCTTTCTTT